The following is a T cell receptor beta chain sequence with its context. This clone's antigen is unknown. It has no much larger one-base neighbor in the sample; base qualities were not kept. Library preparation used the immunoSEQ multiplex PCR assay. For the multiplex PCR, a mixture combining 60 forward primers for TCR Vbeta segments and 13 reverse primers for TCR Jbeta segments was used. The CDR3 region of rearranged TCR beta genes was amplified from genomic DNA with a multiplex PCR assay. Amplified TCR beta libraries were sequenced as 87-base-pair reads on the Illumina HiSeq System. The authors' analysis ran thus. A later analysis counted 65 million to 90 million unique TCR beta chains across the 670 or so repertoires, and around 12 million of these chains were shared by at least two donors. To remove PCR and sequencing errors, raw reads were error-corrected and collapsed into unique sequences using a nearest-neighbor algorithm that merged closely related sequences. V, D and J gene segments were assigned by aligning CDR3 sequences to IMGT reference sequences. For a sequence to be retained, at least a six-nucleotide match to both a V gene segment and a J gene segment was required. Rearrangements were called productive when the CDR3 lacked stop codons and stayed in frame with V and J; all others were non-productive. CDR3 was defined by IMGT convention, running from the second conserved V-encoded cysteine to the conserved J-encoded phenylalanine. The earlier analysis of 587 of the donors excluded any sequence lacking an unambiguous match to a single V gene segment. An earlier analysis of a few hundred of the donors classified V segments as functional when productive rearrangements were above 56.7% and as segregating when the standard deviation between donors was above 5%. A statistical classification framework was developed to diagnose cytomegalovirus status using the catalog of TCR beta chain sequences. V and J gene assignment, in a later analysis, came from comparing TCR nucleotide sequences with IMGT/GENE-DB human TR gene sequences. A later analysis assigned CDR3 sequences and most-parsimonious VDJ recombination scenarios with the TCRdist pipeline. In a later analysis, every TCR beta chain was defined by the combination of its CDR3 amino acid sequence and its V-gene family, and reads without a unique V-gene family were dropped. As a way to deal with suspected cross-contamination and a sequencing artifact, a later analysis dropped approximately 570 nucleotide sequences that were highly shared and had low generation probability. In a later analysis, a clonal expansion index was calculated for each public chain from normalized within-repertoire ranks of inferred template counts. A later analysis computed generation probabilities with a VDJ recombination model fitted to out-of-frame rearrangements, and checked the results against IGoR. In a later analysis, hypergeometric tests were used to score TCR-TCR, TCR-HLA and TCR-CMV co-occurrence, with a repertoire-size bias correction applied to TCR pairs. A later analysis estimated false discovery rates by permuting HLA or CMV assignments 20 times. In a later analysis, co-occurring TCRs were grouped using DBSCAN, with TCRdist sequence similarity added in when clustering inside HLA-allele-positive subsets. Co-occurrence clustering excluded repertoires with fewer than 30,000 or more than 120,000 public chains, plus five with anomalous nucleotide sharing. TCRdb limited this immuneACCESS table to in-frame rearrangements with V and J called. A share of clones is missing; checked studies link under half to unresolved V genes, and the rest is unexplained. The V and J calls and the clone size are those of that table, but D and trimming were determined from the DNA. In this sample the table shows roughly 160,000 clones, about 80% of which occur a single time. The ten largest clones capture around 5% of the sample.

The data originate from a study of cytomegalovirus exposure and HLA in healthy donors (dated by TCRdb to about 2017). Notes on the research overall: An earlier analysis of approximately 640 of the donors reported roughly 300 Gb of sequence data and about 100 million unique TCR beta sequences from some 180 million T cells. Of the 350 to 450 genotyped donors, approximately 83% fell in the genetic ancestry cluster associated with self-reported Caucasian donors. The aim of the study was to test whether cataloging public T cell receptors could identify signatures of past pathogen exposure. A separate validation cohort of over a hundred different subjects was used in addition to the 666-subject first cohort. An early release that covered several hundred HLA-typed donors contained approximately 300 gigabases of sequencing data and 85 million to 100 million unique TCR sequences. An earlier analysis of a few hundred of the donors applied high-throughput TCR beta sequencing to assess whether each TCR beta V gene segment acted as functional or pseudogenic. Donor age, sex, ethnicity and CMV serostatus were compiled alongside the repertoire data. In a later analysis, previously published TCR beta repertoires from 670 or so donors were re-analyzed and high-resolution HLA genotyping was added so that TCR occurrence patterns could be studied. In a later genetic analysis, genome-wide SNP genotypes for about 55% of the roughly 670 donors were used, and that subset was treated as a discovery cohort. Every repertoire in the discovery cohort had been generated on one and the same sequencing platform. Class I and class II HLA loci were covered by the typing at four-digit resolution. In the later analysis, no new phenotypic data were used to find candidate immune exposures; instead, reliance was placed on TCR beta sequences and their occurrence across donors. Among around 400 genotyped donors of the cohort, an average of about 220,000 unique TCR beta nucleotide sequences was sequenced per donor, of which 15% to 20% were non-productive. The study used immunosequencing to profile the T cell repertoires of 666 subjects and linked those repertoires to cytomegalovirus serostatus. To predict cytomegalovirus infection status, the study brought together high-throughput TCR immunosequencing, statistical association of individual TCRs with disease status, and machine learning. Four to six DR-DQ haplotypes were handled as single units for association and clustering, since linkage in the cohort was strong. Typing coverage differed by locus: A, B, C, DRB1 and DQB1 were typed in about 620-630 donors, DQA1 in about 560, DPA1 in approximately 610, and DPB1 in 400 to 480. What the research found in general, with its limitations: In a later analysis, TCR association rates were found to vary across HLA loci, with the most associated TCRs seen for DRB1 alleles and the fewest for HLA-C alleles. Presence/absence analyses assumed roughly uniform sequencing depth across donors, an assumption that may not hold. In the study, about 150 TCR beta chains were listed as associated with cytomegalovirus. Because HLA typing was missing for some donors at each locus, association tests included only the typed subset. Correlated functional status among segregating V segments might reflect linkage disequilibrium, but an unknown experimental factor could not be ruled out. In vitro tests confirmed that three of the cytomegalovirus-associated TCR beta chains recognize cytomegalovirus antigens. The earlier analysis of fewer than 750 of the donors excluded approximately 17 rarely observed V segments, including chromosome 9 orphons, because counts were too low. Some IMGT-functional V segments, including TRBV6-2 and TRBV6-3, could not be told apart with the 87-base-pair reads, so those segments were excluded. This cohort had only TCR beta chains sequenced, and the lack of alpha or paired-chain data limited which features could be detected. Cytomegalovirus status was reported to be diagnosed by the classifier with high specificity and sensitivity in both the original and validation cohorts. A later analysis reported that several top co-occurrence clusters appeared linked to parvovirus B19, influenza, CMV and Epstein-Barr virus. Strong co-occurrence of HLA alleles, especially DR and DQ, made assigning TCR associations to individual alleles difficult. For the cohort, immune exposure information was limited to CMV serostatus. A group of highly shared sequence variants was considered likely to be a technical artifact of the sequencing pipeline. The authors suggested that the approach could potentially be extended to other disease states and immunological phenotypes. Most TCR sequences were seen in very few donors, while some public TCRs were found in many individuals. Specific HLA alleles were associated with around 18,000 TCR beta sequences at a false discovery rate of 0.05 in a later analysis. A further reported finding was that TCR beta sequences accurately predicted the HLA-A and HLA-B alleles for most subjects in the first cohort. A later genetic analysis reported fewer N-insertions in productive TCRs among donors in an Asian-associated ancestry cluster than the approximately 670-donor mean. V-gene and J-gene trimming of TCR beta chains was associated with a missense DCLRE1C variant in a later genetic analysis, and the association was replicated in an independent cohort. An earlier analysis of around 540 of the donors showed that most TCR beta V segments appeared in productive rearrangements either about 90% or about 30% of the time, which broadly matched IMGT annotations. A later analysis found that most CMV-associated TCR beta chains appeared HLA-restricted, with HLA associations seemingly driven largely by CMV exposure. In a later analysis, HLA-associated TCR beta chains were found to be more clonally expanded and to have lower generation probabilities than equally common non-associated chains.

According to the germline V gene, CDR1 reads SGHRS and CDR2 reads YFSETQ. The junction shows trimming of 1 base on V and 9 bases on J, and the gene matches do not reach 7 bases of it. Counted from cysteine to phenylalanine, this CDR3 has 16 amino acids. Solely the CDR3 DNA is kept, with 48 bases framed from the first base. The cohort consisted of more than 650 healthy bone marrow donors. At the time of sampling, all cohort members were nominally healthy, though unrecorded immune exposures were likely present. The donor was CMV seronegative and belonged to the group of around 400 seronegative cohort members. A peripheral blood sample was provided by each donor, and peripheral blood mononuclear cells were used for TCR beta sequencing. The Qiagen DNeasy Blood Extraction Kit was used to extract genomic DNA from the blood cell samples.

The chain was built from TRBV5-1 and TRBJ2-1, and TRBD2 aligns with 13 junction nucleotides. The sequence was obtained from a man aged 30-40 years in good health and CMV-seronegative. Sequenced input: PBMCs. The nucleotide sequence reads as follows: TGCGCCAGCAGCTTGTCGGGACTAGCGGGATTGAGTGAGCAGTTCTTC. Translated, this gives CASSLSGLAGLSEQFF.